The clone carrying this T cell receptor (beta chain) came up a few times. TCRdb processed the 5' RACE reads anew with MiXCR; each CDR3 protein has one entry. The sample lists about 130,000 distinct CDR3 sequences, under 15% occurring once. Germline loops: CDR1 MNHEY, CDR2 SVGAGI. The CDR3 length is 16 residues. V was shortened by 6 bases and J by 4 bases, with 21 bases between the two germline ends. The record originates from a study of early T cells in non-severe SARS-CoV-2 infection. V is TRBV6-5 and J is TRBJ1-2; D may be TRBD1 (5 bases). Input material: whole blood. This TCR was recovered from an adult who was a healthcare worker with PCR-confirmed SARS-CoV-2 infection or an uninfected control (not recorded which). The CDR3 region is CASSLGTPPERYGYTF. The CDR3 DNA reads as TGTGCCAGCAGCCTAGGGACGCCCCCTGAGCGCTATGGCTACACCTTC.